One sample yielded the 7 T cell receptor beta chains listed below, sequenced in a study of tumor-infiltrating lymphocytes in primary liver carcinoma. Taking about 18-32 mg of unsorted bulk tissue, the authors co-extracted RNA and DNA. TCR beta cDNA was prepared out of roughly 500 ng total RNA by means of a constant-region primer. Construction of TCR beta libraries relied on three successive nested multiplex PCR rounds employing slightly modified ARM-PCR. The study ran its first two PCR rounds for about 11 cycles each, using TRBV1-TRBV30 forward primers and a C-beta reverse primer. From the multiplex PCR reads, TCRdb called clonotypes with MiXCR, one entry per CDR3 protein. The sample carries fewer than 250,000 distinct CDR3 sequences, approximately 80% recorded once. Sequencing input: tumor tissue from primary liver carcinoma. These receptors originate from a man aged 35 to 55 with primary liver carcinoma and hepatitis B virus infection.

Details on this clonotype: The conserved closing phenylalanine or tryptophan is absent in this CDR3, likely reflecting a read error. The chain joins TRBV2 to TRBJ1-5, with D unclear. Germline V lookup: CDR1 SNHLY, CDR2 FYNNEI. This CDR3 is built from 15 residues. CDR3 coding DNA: TGTGCTAGCAGCCTAGACCCCCTCGGAGATCAACCCCAGCATGTT. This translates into CASSLDPLGDQPQHV.

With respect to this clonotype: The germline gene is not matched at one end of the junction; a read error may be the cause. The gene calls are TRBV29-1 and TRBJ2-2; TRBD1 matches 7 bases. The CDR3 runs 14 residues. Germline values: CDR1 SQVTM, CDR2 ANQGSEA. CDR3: CSVLGPVPTGELLF. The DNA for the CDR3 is TGCAGCGTCCTCGGTCCGGTACCCACAGGGGAGCTGTTGTTT.

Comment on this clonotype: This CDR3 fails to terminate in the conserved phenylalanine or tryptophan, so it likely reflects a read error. CDR3 sequence reads: CASSPRDIHYEQYI. The CDR3 region has the DNA TGTGCCAGCAGCCCGAGGGACATCCACTACGAGCAGTACATC. This rearrangement joins TRBV7-8 to TRBJ2-7; D is perhaps TRBD1 (6 bases). V was pared by 5 bases and J by 3 bases, with 14 bases between. The CDR3 is 14 amino acids. Germline CDR1 reads SGHVS; CDR2 reads FQNEAQ.

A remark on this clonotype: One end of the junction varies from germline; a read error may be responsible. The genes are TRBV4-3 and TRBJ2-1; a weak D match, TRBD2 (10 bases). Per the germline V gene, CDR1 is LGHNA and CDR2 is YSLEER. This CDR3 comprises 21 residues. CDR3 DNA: TGCGCCAACAGCCAAGATTTTCGCGGGACAGGGACTAGCGAGATCAACAATGAGCAGTTCTTC. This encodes CANSQDFRGTGTSEINNEQFF.

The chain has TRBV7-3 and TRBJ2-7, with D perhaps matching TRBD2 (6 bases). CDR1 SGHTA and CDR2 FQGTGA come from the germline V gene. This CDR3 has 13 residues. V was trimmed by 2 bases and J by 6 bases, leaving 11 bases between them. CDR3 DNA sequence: TGTGCCAGCAGCTTATATTTGGGGGGCGAGCAGTACTTC. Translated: CASSLYLGGEQYF.

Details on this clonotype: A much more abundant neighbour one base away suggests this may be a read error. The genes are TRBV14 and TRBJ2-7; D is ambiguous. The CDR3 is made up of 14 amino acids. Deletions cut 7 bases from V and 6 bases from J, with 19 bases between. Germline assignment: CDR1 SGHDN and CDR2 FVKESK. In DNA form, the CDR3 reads TGTGCCAGCAACCTTCGAGCTCTCCCGGCCGAGCAGTACTTC. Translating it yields CASNLRALPAEQYF.

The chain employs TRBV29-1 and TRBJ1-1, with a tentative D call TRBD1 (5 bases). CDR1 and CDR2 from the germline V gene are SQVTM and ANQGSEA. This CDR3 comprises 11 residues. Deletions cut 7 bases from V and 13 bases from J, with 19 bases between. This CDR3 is CSGGHNTELFF. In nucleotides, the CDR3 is TGCAGCGGTGGACATAACACTGAACTTTTCTTT.